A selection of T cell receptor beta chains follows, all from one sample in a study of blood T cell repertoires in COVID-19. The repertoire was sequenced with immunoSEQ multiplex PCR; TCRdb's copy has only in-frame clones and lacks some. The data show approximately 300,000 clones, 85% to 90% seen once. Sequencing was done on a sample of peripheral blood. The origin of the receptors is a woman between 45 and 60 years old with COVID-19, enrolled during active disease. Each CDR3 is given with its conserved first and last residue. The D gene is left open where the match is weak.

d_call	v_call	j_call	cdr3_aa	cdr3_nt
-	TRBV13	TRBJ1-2	CASSSNRGGFYGYTF	TGTGCCAGCAGCTCCAACCGGGGGGGATTCTATGGCTACACCTTC
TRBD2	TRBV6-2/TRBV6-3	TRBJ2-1	CASSDRGERGYNEQFF	TGTGCCAGCAGTGACCGGGGGGAGCGGGGATACAATGAGCAGTTCTTC
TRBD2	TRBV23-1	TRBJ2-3	CARRVAEKIAGGQGSDTQYF	TGCGCCAGAAGGGTGGCCGAGAAAATAGCGGGAGGCCAGGGTTCAGATACGCAGTATTTT
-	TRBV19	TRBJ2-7	CASSIRFELSVDYEQYF	TGTGCCAGTAGTATCCGTTTCGAGCTGTCGGTCGACTACGAGCAGTACTTC
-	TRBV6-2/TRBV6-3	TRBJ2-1	CASSYYSTYNEQFF	TGTGCCAGCAGTTACTACAGCACTTACAATGAGCAGTTCTTC
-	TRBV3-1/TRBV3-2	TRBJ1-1	CASSSLGHPDREAFF	TGTGCCAGCAGCTCCTTGGGACACCCGGATCGGGAAGCTTTCTTT
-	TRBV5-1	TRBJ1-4	CASSQEFPNEKLFF	TGCGCCAGCAGCCAGGAATTCCCTAATGAAAAACTGTTTTTT
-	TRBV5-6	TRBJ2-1	CASSPTGYRGNEQFF	TGTGCCAGCAGCCCCACAGGGTATAGGGGCAATGAGCAGTTCTTC
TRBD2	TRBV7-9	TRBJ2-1	CASSLAVAGAAYNEQFF	TGTGCCAGCAGCTTAGCTGTTGCGGGAGCGGCCTACAATGAGCAGTTCTTC
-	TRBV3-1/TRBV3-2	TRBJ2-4	CASSSEGLAKNIQYF	TGTGCCAGCAGCTCCGAGGGTTTAGCCAAAAACATTCAGTACTTC
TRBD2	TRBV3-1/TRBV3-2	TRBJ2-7	CASSQQRGTRGLYEQYF	TGTGCCAGCAGCCAGCAAAGAGGGACTAGGGGTCTCTACGAGCAGTACTTC
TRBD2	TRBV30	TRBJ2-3	CAWSVGGRLADTQYF	TGTGCCTGGAGTGTAGGCGGGAGGTTGGCAGATACGCAGTATTTT
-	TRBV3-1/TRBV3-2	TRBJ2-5	CASSQGAGPSQYF	TGTGCCAGCAGCCAAGGCGCAGGGCCCAGCCAGTACTTC
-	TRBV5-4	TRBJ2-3	CASSFTGTADTQYF	TGTGCCAGCAGCTTTACGGGTACCGCAGATACGCAGTATTTT
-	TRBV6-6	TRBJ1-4	CASSLGGSGEKLFF	TGTGCCAGCAGTTTGGGAGGGAGCGGTGAAAAACTGTTTTTT
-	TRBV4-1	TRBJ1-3	CASSRTPSGNSGNTIYF	TGCGCCAGCAGCCGAACCCCAAGCGGCAACTCTGGAAACACCATATATTTT
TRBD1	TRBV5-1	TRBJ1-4	CASSFSGTDEKLFF	TGCGCCAGCAGCTTCTCCGGGACAGATGAAAAACTGTTTTTT
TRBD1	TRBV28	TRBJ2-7	CASSRLTGGVDEQYF	TGTGCCAGCAGTCGCCTGACAGGGGGCGTCGACGAGCAGTACTTC
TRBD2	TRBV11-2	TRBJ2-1	CASSHLGAGGYNEQFF	TGTGCCAGCAGCCACCTTGGGGCGGGAGGTTACAATGAGCAGTTCTTC